A single sample gave rise to the 26 T cell receptor beta chains below, sequenced in a study of monozygotic twins with inflammatory bowel disease (dated by TCRdb to about 2019). Preparation of the library involved 5' RACE. The sequencer listed for this sample is Illumina HiSeq 2500. TCRdb reprocessed the reads, reporting each CDR3 protein sequence once and no DNA. The table kept for this sample lists some 170,000 distinct CDR3 sequences. The ten largest clones capture less than 7.5% of the sample. Input material: blood. The origin of the receptors is a human donor with ulcerative colitis or Crohn's disease, or a healthy co-twin of an affected twin (not recorded which).

The chain carries TRBV7-2 and TRBJ2-5; the TCRdb call, TRBD2, lacks DNA for checking. The CDR3 runs 14 residues. Germline loops: CDR1 SGHTA, CDR2 FQGNSA. The CDR3 region is CASSLRREQETQYF. Together with reference TRBV7-2 and TRBJ2-5, the CDR3 gives the full variable domain: GAGVSQSPSNKVTEKGKDVELRCDPISGHTALYWYRQSLGQGLEFLIYFQGNSAPDKSGLPSDRFSAERTGGSVSTLTIQRTQQEDSAVYLCASSLRREQETQYFGPGTRLLVL.

This rearrangement joins TRBV10-3 to TRBJ2-7; TCRdb's D call, TRBD2, is unchecked because there is no DNA. There are 16 residues in the CDR3. CDR1 and CDR2 from the germline V gene are ENHRY and SYGVKD. The CDR3 reads CAIRGEGLAGVKEQYF.

This chain joins TRBV7-2 and TRBJ2-6. The CDR3 spans 15 residues. Germline V gene lookup returns CDR1 SGHTA and CDR2 FQGNSA. The CDR3 sequence is CASSLEGYGANVLTF. Full variable domain (outside the CDR3, taken from reference TRBV7-2 and TRBJ2-6): GAGVSQSPSNKVTEKGKDVELRCDPISGHTALYWYRQSLGQGLEFLIYFQGNSAPDKSGLPSDRFSAERTGGSVSTLTIQRTQQEDSAVYLCASSLEGYGANVLTFGAGSRLTVL.

The chain uses TRBV7-2 and TRBJ2-2; TCRdb lists TRBD2, though no DNA is available to test this call. Germline values: CDR1 SGHTA, CDR2 FQGNSA. CDR3 length equals 12 residues. The CDR3 here is CASSRPSGVLFF.

The J gene is TRBJ2-1, the V gene TRBV10-3; TCRdb gives TRBD2 as the D gene, but with no DNA this cannot be confirmed. The CDR3 loop spans 15 amino acids. In germline, CDR1 is ENHRY, CDR2 SYGVKD. This chain's CDR3 is CAISESVAEHNEQFF.

The V gene is TRBV4-3, the J gene TRBJ1-2. The CDR3 is 14 amino acids. The germline V gene encodes CDR1 LGHNA and CDR2 YSLEER. CDR3: CASSQETGHYGYTF.

The CDR3 sequence is CASSAYQNTEAFF. V is TRBV2 and J is TRBJ1-1. Per germline, CDR1 SNHLY and CDR2 FYNNEI. The CDR3 runs 13 residues.

This chain joins TRBV20-1 and TRBJ1-4. Germline V CDR1 and CDR2: DFQATT, SNEGSKA (reference sequence). The CDR3 is 12 residues long. The chain's CDR3 is CSARGIWEKLFF.

The J gene is TRBJ2-1, the V gene TRBV20-1; the D call of TRBD2 rests on TCRdb alone, since no DNA is present to check it. Per germline, CDR1 DFQATT and CDR2 SNEGSKA (reference sequence). CDR3 length: 12 amino acids. The CDR3 reads CSTGTSRDEQFF.

The chain uses TRBV7-2 and TRBJ1-4. Germline V gene data show CDR1 as SGHTA and CDR2 as FQGNSA. There are 16 residues in the CDR3. This CDR3 reads CASSLKWSTLNEKLFF.

The rearrangement links TRBV29-1 to TRBJ2-3; as DNA is missing, the TRBD1 call by TCRdb cannot be tested. CDR3 length: 13 amino acids. Germline loops: CDR1 SQVTM, CDR2 ANQGSEA. CDR3 amino acids: CSVPTEGADTQYF.

The chain employs TRBV20-1 and TRBJ2-1. Germline loops: CDR1 DFQATT, CDR2 SNEGSKA (reference sequence). This CDR3 comprises 14 residues. CDR3 loop: CSARDPVSANEQFF.

The chain uses TRBV7-9 and TRBJ1-6. Looked up from germline, CDR1 is SEHNR and CDR2 is FQNEAQ (reference sequence). This CDR3 contains 12 residues. CDR3 region: CGFSANNSPLHF.

The chain has TRBV6-5 and TRBJ2-1; lacking DNA, the TRBD2 call made by TCRdb goes unchecked. Germline CDR1 is MNHEY and CDR2 is SVGAGI. This CDR3 contains 14 residues. The CDR3: CASSYSGGNNEQFF.

The chain couples TRBV7-9 to TRBJ2-1. Germline CDR1 is SEHNR and CDR2 is FQNEAQ (reference sequence). The CDR3 runs to 16 residues. The CDR3 region is CASSLSSRGSYNEQFF.

The chain has TRBV29-1 and TRBJ2-2; TCRdb calls TRBD1, which cannot be checked without DNA. The CDR3 extends over 14 amino acids. CDR1 SQVTM and CDR2 ANQGSEA come from the germline V gene. The CDR3 here is CSAVWGSLTGELFF.

CDR3 sequence: CSARPGQGTFKNMQYF. This chain uses TRBV20-1 with TRBJ2-4; TCRdb designates TRBD1, a call that cannot be tested without DNA. Germline CDR1 is DFQATT and CDR2 is SNEGSKA (reference sequence). The CDR3 consists of 16 residues.

The chain uses TRBV7-2 and TRBJ1-2; TCRdb proposes TRBD1, but this gene call is untestable without DNA. CDR1 is SGHTA and CDR2 is FQGNSA in the germline V gene. The CDR3 spans 16 residues. Here the CDR3 reads CASSLGGTGPSWGYTF.

The rearrangement joins TRBV24-1 to TRBJ2-1; TCRdb outputs TRBD2, but without DNA this stays unchecked. The CDR3 is made up of 16 amino acids. The V gene's germline CDR1 is KGHDR and CDR2 SFDVKD. The CDR3 region is CATSDWPSGSRYEQFF.

The V gene is TRBV7-9, the J gene TRBJ2-7. CDR1 and CDR2 (germline): SEHNR, FQNEAQ (reference sequence). CDR3 length: 12 amino acids. The CDR3 loop is CASSKKIDEQYF.

This chain links TRBV5-1 with TRBJ2-1. CDR3 length: 12 residues. Germline-derived CDR1 and CDR2 are SGHRS and YFSETQ. CDR3: CASSLHYNEQFF.

The genes are TRBV2 and TRBJ2-7. Germline V lookup: CDR1 SNHLY, CDR2 FYNNEI. The CDR3 length is 12 residues. CDR3 loop: CASSEQSYEQYF.

CDR3: CASSRSGEGQTQYF. The V gene is TRBV12-3 or TRBV12-4, the J gene TRBJ2-5; TCRdb calls TRBD2, which cannot be checked without DNA. The CDR3 is made up of 14 amino acids.

The rearrangement uses TRBV28 and TRBJ1-4. CDR3 size: 13 residues. Germline V CDR1 and CDR2: MDHEN, SYDVKM. The CDR3 here is CASTAGVNEKLFF.

The V gene is TRBV28, the J gene TRBJ1-1. The germline gives CDR1 MDHEN, CDR2 SYDVKM. This CDR3 spans 13 amino acids. The CDR3 sequence is CASSRKMNTEAFF. Together with reference TRBV28 and TRBJ1-1, the CDR3 gives the full variable domain: DVKVTQSSRYLVKRTGEKVFLECVQDMDHENMFWYRQDPGLGLRLIYFSYDVKMKEKGDIPEGYSVSREKKERFSLILESASTNQTSMYLCASSRKMNTEAFFGQGTRLTVV.

V is TRBV29-1 and J is TRBJ2-2. CDR1 and CDR2 from the germline V gene are SQVTM and ANQGSEA. The CDR3 contains 14 residues. The CDR3 spells CSAHLGFDTGELFF.